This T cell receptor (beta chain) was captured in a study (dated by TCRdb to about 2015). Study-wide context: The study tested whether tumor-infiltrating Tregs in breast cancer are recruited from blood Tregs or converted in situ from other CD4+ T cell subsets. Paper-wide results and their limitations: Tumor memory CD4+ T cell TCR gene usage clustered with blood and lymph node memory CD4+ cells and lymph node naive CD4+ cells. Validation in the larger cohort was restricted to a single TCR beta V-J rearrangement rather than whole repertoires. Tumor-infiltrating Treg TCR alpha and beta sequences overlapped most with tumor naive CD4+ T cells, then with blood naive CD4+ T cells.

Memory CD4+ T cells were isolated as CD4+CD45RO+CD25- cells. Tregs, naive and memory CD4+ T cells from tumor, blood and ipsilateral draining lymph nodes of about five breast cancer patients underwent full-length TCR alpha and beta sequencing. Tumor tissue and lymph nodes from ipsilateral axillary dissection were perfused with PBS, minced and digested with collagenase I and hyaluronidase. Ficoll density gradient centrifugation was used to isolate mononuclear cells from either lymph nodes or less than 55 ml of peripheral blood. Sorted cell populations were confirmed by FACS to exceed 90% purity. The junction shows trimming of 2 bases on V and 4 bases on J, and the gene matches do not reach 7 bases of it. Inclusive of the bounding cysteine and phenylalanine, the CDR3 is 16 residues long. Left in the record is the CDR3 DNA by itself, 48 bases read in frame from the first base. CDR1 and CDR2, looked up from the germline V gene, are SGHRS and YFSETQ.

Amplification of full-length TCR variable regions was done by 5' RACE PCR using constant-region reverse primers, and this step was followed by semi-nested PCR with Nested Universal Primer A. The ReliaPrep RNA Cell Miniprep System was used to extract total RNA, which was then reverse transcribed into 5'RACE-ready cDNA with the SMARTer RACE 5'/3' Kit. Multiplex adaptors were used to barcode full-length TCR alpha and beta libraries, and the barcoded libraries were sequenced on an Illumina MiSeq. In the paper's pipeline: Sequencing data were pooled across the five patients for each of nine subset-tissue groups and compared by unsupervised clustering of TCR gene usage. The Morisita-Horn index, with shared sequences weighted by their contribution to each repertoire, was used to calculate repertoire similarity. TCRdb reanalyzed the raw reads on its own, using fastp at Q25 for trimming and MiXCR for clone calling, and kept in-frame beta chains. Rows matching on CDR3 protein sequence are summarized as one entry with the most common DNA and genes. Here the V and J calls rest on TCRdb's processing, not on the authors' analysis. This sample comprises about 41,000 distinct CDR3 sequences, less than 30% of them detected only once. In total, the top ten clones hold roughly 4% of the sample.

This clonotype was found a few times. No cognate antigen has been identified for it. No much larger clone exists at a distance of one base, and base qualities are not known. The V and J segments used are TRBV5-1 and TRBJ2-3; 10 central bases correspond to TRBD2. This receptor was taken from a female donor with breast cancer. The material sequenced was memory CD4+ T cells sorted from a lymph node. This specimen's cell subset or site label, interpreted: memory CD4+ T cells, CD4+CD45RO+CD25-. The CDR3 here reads CASSFSGLAGADTQYF. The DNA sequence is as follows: TGCGCCAGCAGCTTCTCCGGGCTAGCGGGAGCAGATACGCAGTATTTT.